These 5 T cell receptor beta chains came from one sample sequenced in a study of T cell responses to AZD1222 COVID-19 vaccine. Assay: immunoSEQ multiplex PCR; the TCRdb copy retains only in-frame clones and omits some. The sample shows over 130,000 clones, less than 95% of them seen only once. The specimen was peripheral blood, collected on day 0 of AZD1222 vaccination. All receptors derive from an adult in good health.

Only a few counts were recorded for this clone. The chain has TRBV15 and TRBJ2-2; D call uncertain. Trimming removed 5 bases at V and 3 bases at J, with 10 bases between. The germline gives CDR1 LNHNV, CDR2 YYDKDF (reference sequence). The CDR3 is made up of 14 amino acids. CDR3 protein: CATSPGSDTGELFF. The CDR3 DNA reads as TGTGCCACCAGCCCCGGGTCTGACACCGGGGAGCTGTTTTTT.

The chain uses TRBV19 and TRBJ2-1; TRBD1 matches 11 bases. Per germline, CDR1 LNHDA and CDR2 SQIVND (reference sequence). The V segment lost 3 bases and the J segment 3 bases; nucleotides outside the gene matches: 1. The CDR3 is 15 amino acids. The CDR3 DNA reads as TGTGCCAGTAGTATGGGGACAGGGGGCTACAATGAGCAGTTCTTC. Its translation: CASSMGTGGYNEQFF.

V gene TRBV3-1 (or the pseudogene TRBV3-2) combines with J gene TRBJ1-1; D possibly corresponds to TRBD1 (6 bases). Germline V gene lookup returns CDR1 LGHDT and CDR2 YNNKEL (reference sequence). V was cut by 6 bases and J by 0 bases, with 11 bases left in between. CDR3 length equals 14 residues. The CDR3 nucleotides read TGTGCCAGCAGTGATACAGGGCTGAACACTGAAGCTTTCTTT. It specifies CASSDTGLNTEAFF.

The J gene is TRBJ2-5, the V gene TRBV4-3; TRBD2 matches at 8 bases. V dropped 1 base and J dropped 4; count of bases not matched to a gene: 8. This CDR3 has 16 residues. CDR1 is LGHNA, CDR2 YSLEER, per germline. The CDR3 DNA reads as TGCGCCAGCAGCCAAGCTACCGGGAGGGCCCTAGAGACCCAGTACTTC. It encodes CASSQATGRALETQYF.

CDR3 sequence reads: CASSQDPGLGSEAFF. The CDR3 bases are TGTGCCAGCAGCCAAGATCCCGGACTCGGATCTGAAGCTTTCTTT. V gene TRBV3-1 (or the pseudogene TRBV3-2) combines with J gene TRBJ1-1; D not certain. Trimming cost V 0 bases and J 6 bases, with 14 bases left between them. There are 15 residues in the CDR3. The germline V gene has CDR1 LGHDT and CDR2 YNNKEL (reference sequence).